Included here is one T cell receptor (beta chain) sequence, with context. These data originate in a study of blood T cell repertoires in COVID-19. About the research overall: COVID-19 samples, acute and convalescent, were from the United States, Italy and Spain. PBMCs, B-cell-depleted T cells, or T cells provided the cDNA or gDNA that made up the material.

The CDR3 consists of 14 residues. V was shortened by 6 bases and J by 0 bases, with 9 bases between the two germline ends. The germline CDR1 and CDR2 sequences are SQVTM and ANQGSEA. Assay used: immunoSEQ multiplex PCR; TCRdb lists only in-frame clones, some missing. The sample comprises 150,000 to 200,000 clones, roughly 87% of which are singletons, and less than 2% rests with the top ten. The chain has TRBV29-1 and TRBJ2-6; D gene unclear. Source material: peripheral blood. The TCR originated in a man younger than 30 who had recovered from COVID-19. The CDR3 DNA is TGCAGCGTGCAGGCCAACTCTGGGGCCAACGTCCTGACTTTC. As protein: CSVQANSGANVLTF.